A selection of T cell receptor beta chains follows, all from one sample in a study of shared clonotypes between healthy human individuals. Sequenced by immunoSEQ multiplex PCR; TCRdb stores in-frame clones only, minus some. The top ten clones hold about 0.13% of a sample with about 2.4 million clones, around 90% of them seen once. The sample taken for sequencing was naive CD4+ T cells sorted from blood. Receptors originate from a young man in good health. The CDR3 runs from the conserved cysteine through the conserved F or W. The D gene is left open where the match is weak. Rows may omit the clone size; those that give it use once, few, many or a size class.

j_call,v_call,clone_size,d_call,cdr3_aa
TRBJ2-7,TRBV5-3,.,.,CARSPPGLHHQQYF
TRBJ2-1,TRBV6-1,.,.,CASSEEYHEQFF
TRBJ1-6,TRBV6-1,.,TRBD1,CASMTDRGFSPLHF
TRBJ1-2,TRBV2,.,TRBD1,CASKPTGYYGYTF
TRBJ2-7,TRBV5-4,.,TRBD1,CASSLEGTGTYEQYF
TRBJ1-1,TRBV9,.,.,CASSVGPGIEAFF
TRBJ2-1,TRBV6-5,.,.,CASSSRGLDEQFF
TRBJ2-5,TRBV6-5,.,.,CASSYSKETQYF
TRBJ2-4,TRBV2,.,TRBD1,CASSPGGTGRGNIQYF
TRBJ2-2,TRBV10-1,.,.,CASSDSNTGELFF
TRBJ2-2,TRBV15,.,.,CATSSGGANTGELFF
TRBJ1-4,TRBV9,.,.,CASSATGYNEKLFF
TRBJ2-7,TRBV5-4,once,.,CASSGAGQILPDF
TRBJ2-2,TRBV30,.,TRBD2,CAWSRRLAGTGELFF
TRBJ1-3,TRBV4-1,.,.,CASSRSAGSGNTIYF